This TCR beta chain was captured in a study of shared clonotypes between healthy human individuals. CDR3 size: 14 residues. V was pared by 5 bases and J by 9 bases, with 9 bases of the junction left unmatched. Germline loops: CDR1 SGHAT, CDR2 FQNNGV. Only in-frame clones appear in the TCRdb table, and some are missing; sequencing was by immunoSEQ multiplex PCR. There are about 980,000 clones in the sample; over 75% occur only once, and approximately 1.5% lies in the top ten. The sample comprised memory CD4+ T cells sorted from blood. Stated subset: CD45RA-negative fraction. This TCR derives from a man younger than 30 in good health. The chain carries TRBV11-2 and TRBJ2-1; 8 bases match TRBD2. CDR3 sequence: CASSPPGLGTEQFF. The CDR3 DNA follows: TGTGCCAGCAGCCCCCCGGGACTAGGGACTGAGCAGTTCTTC.